This TCR beta chain was recovered during a study of shared T cell receptors in the human thymus (dated by TCRdb to 2020 to 2023). Regarding the complete study: The study investigated the way shared, self-reactive T-cell receptor alpha chains are produced in the human thymus.

The protocol used for the library was the immunoSEQ multiplex PCR assay. The source is immuneACCESS, and TCRdb retained only in-frame sequences with V and J called. Part of the clones is not carried over; for the studies checked, unresolved V genes explain less than half of this, and the remainder is unexplained. The sample table lists under 850,000 clones, 88% of them with a count of one. 0.0095% to 0.013% of the sample is taken by the ten largest. Taken from cysteine to phenylalanine, the CDR3 has 8 residues. Only the CDR3 DNA is retained, 24 bases long and in frame from the first base. CDR1 and CDR2, looked up from the germline V gene (reference sequence), are DFQATT and SNEGSKA. This clone was counted once. What antigen it recognizes has not been identified. The junction does not match germline at one end; this may be a read error. A further study also used this sample, focusing on human thymus T cells. In that second paper, the authors write: In Finland, the donors were immunologically healthy infants who were having open corrective cardiac surgery for congenital heart defects. Thymus tissue was obtained as surgical resects removed during corrective cardiac surgery. Both the thymic and the peripheral blood repertoires appeared to show biased V and J gene segment usage. The related research found that thymic TCR repertoires overlapped highly between unrelated individuals. TCR alpha and beta repertoires from about 8 infant thymus samples and four related peripheral blood samples were characterized in the study. Donor ages ranging from about 6 to 250 days were recorded, and 5 to 7 male and a couple of female infants were included in the cohort. Thymocytes were freed from the tissue by mechanical means and kept at -70 degrees C as pellets of roughly 9-34 million cells. Genomic DNA was extracted from frozen cell pellets with a QIAsymphony instrument. Using the immunoSEQ multiplex PCR assay, the TCRB and TCRAD loci were amplified from a standardized quantity of quality-controlled genomic DNA. The V(D)J region was spanned by amplicons of a length sufficient to cover the CDR3 and to identify V and J genes. The commercial immunoSEQ service was used to sequence amplicons on an Illumina platform. Corrections for primer bias and sequencing errors followed previously described methods, while TCRAD and TCRB definitions were based on the IMGT database. Analysis of the repertoires was done with immunoSEQ Analyzer 3.0 and VDJTools and included basic statistics, V/J segment usage, diversity estimates, rarefaction and pairwise overlap. Diversity was estimated with Chao1, ChaoE, Efron-Thisted, Shannon and inverse Simpson indices, and also on datasets down-sampled to the smallest sample. Repertoire overlap was determined by strict matching of CDR3 nucleotide sequence, V gene and J gene, and Jaccard-based multidimensional scaling clustering was applied. On average, about 800,000 unique TCRB clonotypes were obtained from thymus samples, compared with approximately 80,000 from blood samples.

The chain couples TRBV20-1 to TRBJ2-1, with no confident D gene call. The sequenced material came from thymocytes. This sequence was found in a boy less than two years old with a congenital heart defect. Donor details come from another sample of the same person, matched by shared clones. The CDR3 region has the sequence CSICNLIF. The nucleotide sequence is TGCAGCATCTGTAATCTAATCTTC.